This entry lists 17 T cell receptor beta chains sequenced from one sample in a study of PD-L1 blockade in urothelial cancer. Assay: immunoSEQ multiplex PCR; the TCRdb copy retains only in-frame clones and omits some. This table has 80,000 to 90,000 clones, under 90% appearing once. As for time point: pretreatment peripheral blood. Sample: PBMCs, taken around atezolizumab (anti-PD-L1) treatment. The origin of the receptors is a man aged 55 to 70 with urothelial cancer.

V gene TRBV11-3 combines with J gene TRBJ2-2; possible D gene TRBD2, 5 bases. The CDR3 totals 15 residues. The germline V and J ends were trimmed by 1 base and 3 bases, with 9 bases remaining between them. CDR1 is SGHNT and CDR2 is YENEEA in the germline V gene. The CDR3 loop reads CASSLGRAYTGELFF. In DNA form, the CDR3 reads TGTGCCAGCAGCTTAGGGCGGGCCTACACCGGGGAGCTGTTTTTT.

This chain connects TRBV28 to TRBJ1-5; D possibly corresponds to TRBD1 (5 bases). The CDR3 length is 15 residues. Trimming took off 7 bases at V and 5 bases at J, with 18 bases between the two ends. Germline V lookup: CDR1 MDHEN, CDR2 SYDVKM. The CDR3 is CASIPPSGPYQPQHF. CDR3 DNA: TGTGCCAGCATCCCCCCCTCAGGGCCCTATCAGCCCCAGCATTTT.

In DNA, the CDR3 is TGTGCCAGCAGCTTAGATTGGGCAGGGGGCTTCCCTGGGGCCAACGTCCTGACTTTC. Protein sequence: CASSLDWAGGFPGANVLTF. V gene TRBV11-2 combines with J gene TRBJ2-6; TRBD1 aligns across 8 bases. Germline CDR1 is SGHAT and CDR2 is FQNNGV. J lost 2 bases, V lost 0 bases, and 9 bases had no gene match. CDR3 length: 19 amino acids.

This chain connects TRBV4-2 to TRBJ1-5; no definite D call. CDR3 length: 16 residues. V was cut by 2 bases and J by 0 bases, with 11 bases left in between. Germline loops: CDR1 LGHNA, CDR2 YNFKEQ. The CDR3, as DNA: TGTGCCAGCAGCCAAAGGTTCGGGAATAGCAATCAGCCCCAGCATTTT. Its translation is CASSQRFGNSNQPQHF.

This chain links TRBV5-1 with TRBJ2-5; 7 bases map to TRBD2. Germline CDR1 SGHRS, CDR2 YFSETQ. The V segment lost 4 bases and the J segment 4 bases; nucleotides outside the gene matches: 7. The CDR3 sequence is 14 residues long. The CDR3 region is CASSKERGGETQYF. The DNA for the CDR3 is TGCGCCAGCAGCAAAGAGCGGGGAGGAGAGACCCAGTACTTC.

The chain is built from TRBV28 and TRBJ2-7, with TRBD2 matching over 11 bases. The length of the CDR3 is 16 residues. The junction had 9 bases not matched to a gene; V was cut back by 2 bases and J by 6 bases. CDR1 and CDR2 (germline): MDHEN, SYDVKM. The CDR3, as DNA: TGTGCCAGCAGTTTACAAACTAGCGGGAGCTTTAGCGAGCAGTACTTC. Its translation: CASSLQTSGSFSEQYF.

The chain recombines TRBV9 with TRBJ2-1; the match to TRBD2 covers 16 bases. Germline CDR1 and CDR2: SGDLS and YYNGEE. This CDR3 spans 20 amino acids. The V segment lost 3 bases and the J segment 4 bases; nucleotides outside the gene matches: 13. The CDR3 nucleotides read TGTGCCAGCAGCGGCCGGAGGGGACTAGCGGGAGGGCCAGGGTACAATGAGCAGTTCTTC. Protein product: CASSGRRGLAGGPGYNEQFF.

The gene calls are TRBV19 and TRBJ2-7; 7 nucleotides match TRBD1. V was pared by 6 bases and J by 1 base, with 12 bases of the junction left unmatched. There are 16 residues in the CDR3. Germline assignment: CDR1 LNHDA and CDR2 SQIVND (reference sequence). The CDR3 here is CASSSTGTGLSYEQYF. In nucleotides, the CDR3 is TGTGCCAGTAGCTCGACAGGGACGGGCTTATCCTACGAGCAGTACTTC.

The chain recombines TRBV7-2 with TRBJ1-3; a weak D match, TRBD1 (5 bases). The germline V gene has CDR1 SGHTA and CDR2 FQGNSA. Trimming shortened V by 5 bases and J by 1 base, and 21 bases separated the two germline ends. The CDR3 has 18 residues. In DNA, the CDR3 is TGTGCCAGCAGCGCAAAGGACACTAATCAGCAGTCTGGAAACACCATATATTTT. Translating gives CASSAKDTNQQSGNTIYF.

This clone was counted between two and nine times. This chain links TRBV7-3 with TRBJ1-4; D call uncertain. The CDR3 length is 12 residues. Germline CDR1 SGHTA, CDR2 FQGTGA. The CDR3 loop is CANRRFNEKLFF. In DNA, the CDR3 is TGTGCGAACCGCAGGTTTAATGAAAAACTGTTTTTT.

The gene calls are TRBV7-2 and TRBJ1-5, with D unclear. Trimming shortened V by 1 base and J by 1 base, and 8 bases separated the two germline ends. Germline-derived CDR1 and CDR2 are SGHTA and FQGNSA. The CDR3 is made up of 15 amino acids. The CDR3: CASSLVGGSNQPQHF. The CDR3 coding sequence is TGTGCCAGCAGCTTAGTGGGCGGGAGCAATCAGCCCCAGCATTTT.

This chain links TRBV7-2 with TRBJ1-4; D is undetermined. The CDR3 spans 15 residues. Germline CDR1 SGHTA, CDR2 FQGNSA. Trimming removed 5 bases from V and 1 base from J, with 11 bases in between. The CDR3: CASSIKAGTNEKLFF. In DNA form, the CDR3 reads TGTGCCAGCAGCATCAAGGCGGGAACTAATGAAAAACTGTTTTTT. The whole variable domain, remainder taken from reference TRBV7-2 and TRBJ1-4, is GAGVSQSPSNKVTEKGKDVELRCDPISGHTALYWYRQSLGQGLEFLIYFQGNSAPDKSGLPSDRFSAERTGGSVSTLTIQRTQQEDSAVYLCASSIKAGTNEKLFFGSGTQLSVL.

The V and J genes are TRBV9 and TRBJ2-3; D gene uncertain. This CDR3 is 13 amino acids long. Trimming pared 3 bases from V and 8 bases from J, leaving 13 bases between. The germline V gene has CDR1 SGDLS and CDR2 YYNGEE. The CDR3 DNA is TGTGCCAGCAGCGAACAACCACCCCTTACGCAGTATTTT. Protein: CASSEQPPLTQYF.

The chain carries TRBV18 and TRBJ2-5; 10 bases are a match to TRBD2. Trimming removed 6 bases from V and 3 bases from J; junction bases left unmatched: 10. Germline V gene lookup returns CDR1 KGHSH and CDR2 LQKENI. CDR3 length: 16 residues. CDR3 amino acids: CASSPRLAGGKETQYF. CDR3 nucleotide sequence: TGTGCCAGCTCCCCGCGACTAGCGGGCGGAAAAGAGACCCAGTACTTC.

The CDR3 nucleotides are TGTGCCAGAAGCTTGGTGCGGCGCGGGGCGGATCAGCCCCAGCATTTT. It is translated as CARSLVRRGADQPQHF. The chain carries TRBV5-3 and TRBJ1-5; TRBD1 might be the D (5 bases). TRBV5-3 is marked as an open reading frame, function uncertain. CDR3 length: 16 amino acids. The V end was cut by 0 bases, the J end by 5 bases, with 15 bases between.

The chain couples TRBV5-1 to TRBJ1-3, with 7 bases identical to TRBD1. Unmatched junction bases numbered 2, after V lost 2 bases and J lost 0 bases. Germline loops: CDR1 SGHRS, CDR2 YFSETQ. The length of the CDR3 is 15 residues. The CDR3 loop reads CASSFGTASGNTIYF. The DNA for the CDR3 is TGCGCCAGCAGCTTCGGGACAGCCTCTGGAAACACCATATATTTT.

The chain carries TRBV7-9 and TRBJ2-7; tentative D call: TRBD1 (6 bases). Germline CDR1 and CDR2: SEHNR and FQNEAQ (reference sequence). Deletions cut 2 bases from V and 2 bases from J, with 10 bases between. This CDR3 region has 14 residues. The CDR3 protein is CASSLTRTAYEQYF. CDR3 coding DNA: TGTGCCAGCAGCTTAACCAGGACAGCCTACGAGCAGTACTTC. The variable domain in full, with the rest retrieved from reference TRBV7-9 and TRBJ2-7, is DTGVSQNPRHKITKRGQNVTFRCDPISEHNRLYWYRQTLGQGPEFLTYFQNEAQLEKSRLLSDRFSAERPKGSFSTLEIQRTEQGDSAMYLCASSLTRTAYEQYFGPGTRLTVT.